The next 21 T cell receptor beta chains were all read from a single sample in a study of cytomegalovirus exposure and HLA in healthy donors. Both 60 Vbeta primers and 13 Jbeta primers went into the PCR. Clones were sequenced by immunoSEQ multiplex PCR, and TCRdb holds only the in-frame ones, with some missing. The sample lists about 220,000 clones; 70% to 80% were seen once. Material: PBMCs. Source of these receptors: a woman aged 25 to 39 in good health and CMV-seronegative.

The rearrangement links TRBV9 to TRBJ2-7; TRBD1 agrees at 7 bases. Trimming cost V 3 bases and J 6 bases; bases outside gene matches: 9. This CDR3 comprises 14 residues. Germline lookup yields CDR1 SGDLS and CDR2 YYNGEE. The CDR3 region is CASSGSTGLGEQYF. DNA of the CDR3: TGTGCCAGCAGCGGATCGACAGGGTTGGGCGAGCAGTACTTC.

The chain uses TRBV2 and TRBJ2-5; TRBD2 might be the D (7 bases). Germline CDR1 SNHLY, CDR2 FYNNEI. The CDR3 is 15 amino acids. Trimming cost V 0 bases and J 4 bases, with 12 bases left between them. DNA for the CDR3: TGTGCCAGCAGTGAAGCGTCGGGGGGCGCAGAGACCCAGTACTTC. Its protein product is CASSEASGGAETQYF.

The chain employs TRBV2 and TRBJ2-7; D may be TRBD2 (6 bases). V lost 5 bases and J 3 bases, leaving 17 bases between the germline ends. The CDR3 is 15 amino acids. Germline loops: CDR1 SNHLY, CDR2 FYNNEI. CDR3 coding DNA: TGTGCCAGCAGTTCTCAAGGGACTTTAAGCTACGAGCAGTACTTC. As protein: CASSSQGTLSYEQYF.

The chain is built from TRBV6-1 and TRBJ2-2, with TRBD2 identical over 12 bases. Germline CDR1 reads MNHNS; CDR2 reads SASEGT. V lost 3 bases and J lost 0; bases outside the gene matches: 5. The CDR3 spans 18 residues. For the CDR3, the DNA is TGTGCCAGCAGTGACGCTAGCGGGGGGGCCGCGAACACCGGGGAGCTGTTTTTT. Protein sequence: CASSDASGGAANTGELFF.

V and J are TRBV9 and TRBJ1-1; perhaps TRBD1 as D (6 bases). V was pared by 0 bases and J by 0 bases, with 9 bases between. CDR1 is SGDLS, CDR2 YYNGEE, per germline. The CDR3 spans 15 residues. CDR3 bases: TGTGCCAGCAGCGTAGGAGGGGGTTTGAACACTGAAGCTTTCTTT. Its translation is CASSVGGGLNTEAFF. The full variable domain, in which reference TRBV9 and TRBJ1-1 provide the parts outside the CDR3, is DSGVTQTPKHLITATGQRVTLRCSPRSGDLSVYWYQQSLDQGLQFLIQYYNGEERAKGNILERFSAQQFPDLHSELNLSSLELGDSALYFCASSVGGGLNTEAFFGQGTRLTVV.

The rearrangement uses TRBV6-5 and TRBJ1-1; 7 bases are shared with TRBD1. The CDR3 consists of 12 residues. The V segment lost 4 bases and the J segment 10 bases; nucleotides outside the gene matches: 6. CDR1 and CDR2 from the germline V gene are MNHEY and SVGAGI. CDR3 in amino acids: CASSSLGTAAFF. The CDR3 DNA reads TGTGCCAGCAGTTCCCTGGGGACAGCAGCTTTCTTT.

This chain uses TRBV6-5 with TRBJ2-3, with D possibly being TRBD2 (5 bases). Germline V CDR1 and CDR2: MNHEY, SVGAGI. The CDR3 sequence is 15 residues long. V lost 0 bases and J lost 6, with 13 bases in between. The DNA of the CDR3 is TGTGCCAGCAGTTACTCGACGGGAATAGGTGATACGCAGTATTTT. This codes for CASSYSTGIGDTQYF.

The chain has TRBV6-1 and TRBJ1-1, with TRBD1 as a possible D gene (6 bases). The V end lost 6 bases, the J end lost 2 bases, and 13 bases lay between the germline ends. CDR3 length: 14 residues. From germline, CDR1 is MNHNS and CDR2 SASEGT. The CDR3 spells CASSLQGLNTEAFF. The CDR3 nucleotides are TGTGCCAGCAGCCTACAGGGTCTCAACACTGAAGCTTTCTTT.

The chain recombines TRBV19 with TRBJ2-7; weak D call: TRBD2 (6 bases). This CDR3 contains 13 residues. CDR1 and CDR2 from the germline V gene are LNHDA and SQIVND (reference sequence). V was clipped by 8 bases and J by 0 bases, with 11 bases between them. Here the CDR3 reads CASSGLSSYEQYF. The CDR3, as DNA: TGTGCCAGTTCGGGACTGTCCTCCTACGAGCAGTACTTC.

The V gene is TRBV6-6, the J gene TRBJ2-7; unclear D gene. Germline CDR1 and CDR2: MNHNY and SVGAGI (reference sequence). V dropped 8 bases and J dropped 6 bases, with 8 bases sitting between them. This CDR3 is built from 10 residues. The CDR3 protein is CASPPGEQYF. DNA for the CDR3: TGTGCCAGCCCGCCGGGCGAGCAGTACTTC.

The chain carries TRBV5-8 and TRBJ1-1, with a possible D match to TRBD1 (6 bases). The ends were cut back, 6 bases at V and 3 bases at J, with 15 bases in the middle. The CDR3 sequence is 14 residues long. Germline V gives CDR1 SGHTS, CDR2 YDEGEE. CDR3 protein: CASITGIRDTEAFF. The CDR3 DNA sequence: TGTGCCAGCATCACAGGGATACGGGACACTGAAGCTTTCTTT.

V usage is TRBV19 and J usage is TRBJ1-1; the match to TRBD1 covers 8 bases. V lost 2 bases to trimming and J lost 4 bases; unmatched junction nucleotides: 3. CDR1 is LNHDA and CDR2 is SQIVND in the germline V gene (reference sequence). The CDR3 extends over 14 amino acids. The CDR3 spells CASSIIGTGTEAFF. In DNA form, the CDR3 reads TGTGCCAGTAGTATAATCGGGACAGGCACTGAAGCTTTCTTT.

The V and J genes are TRBV6-6 and TRBJ2-7; D is perhaps TRBD1 (6 bases). V shed 2 bases and J shed 3 bases, with 8 bases lying between them. In germline, CDR1 is MNHNY, CDR2 SVGAGI (reference sequence). This CDR3 has 13 amino acids. In nucleotides, the CDR3 is TGTGCCAGCAGTTACAGGGGGAACTACGAGCAGTACTTC. This gives the protein CASSYRGNYEQYF.

This clone was counted between two and nine times. Here the CDR3 DNA reads TGCGCCAGCAGCTTCGTTCAGGGAGGGAACACTGAAGCTTTCTTT. Encoded protein: CASSFVQGGNTEAFF. V is TRBV5-1 and J is TRBJ1-1, with D possibly matching TRBD1 (5 bases). V dropped 2 bases and J dropped 1 base, with 12 bases sitting between them. CDR3 length equals 15 residues. Germline loops: CDR1 SGHRS, CDR2 YFSETQ.

V is TRBV7-6 and J is TRBJ1-2, with 7 bases aligning to TRBD1. The length of the CDR3 is 13 residues. V was clipped by 5 bases and J by 2 bases; unmatched bases: 2. CDR1 and CDR2 (germline): SGHVS, FNYEAQ. CDR3 DNA sequence: TGTGCCAGCAGCATACAGGGGAACTATGGCTACACCTTC. The encoded protein is CASSIQGNYGYTF.

The chain carries TRBV6-5 and TRBJ1-5, with D maybe TRBD1 (6 bases). Deletions cut 6 bases from V and 4 bases from J, with 10 bases between. The CDR3 length is 13 residues. Germline loops: CDR1 MNHEY, CDR2 SVGAGI. The CDR3 region is CASSRTENQPQHF. The CDR3 nucleotides are TGTGCCAGCAGCCGGACAGAAAATCAGCCCCAGCATTTT.

V is TRBV7-6 and J is TRBJ1-5, with 7 bases matching TRBD1. Germline V gene data show CDR1 as SGHVS and CDR2 as FNYEAQ. The CDR3 sequence is 16 residues long. V shed 1 base and J 6 bases; nucleotides not matched to a gene: 9. This CDR3 is CASSLGARGLSQPQHF. The DNA for the CDR3 is TGTGCCAGCAGCTTAGGCGCCAGGGGGTTGAGTCAGCCCCAGCATTTT.

This clone was counted a single time. CDR3 protein: CASSYGFDFNEQFF. The CDR3 region has the DNA TGTGCCAGCAGTTACGGGTTCGACTTCAATGAGCAGTTCTTC. The chain carries TRBV6-6 and TRBJ2-1; no clear D gene. Germline assignment: CDR1 MNHNY and CDR2 SVGAGI (reference sequence). This CDR3 is built from 14 residues. V lost 2 bases and J 6 bases, leaving 11 bases between the germline ends.

This chain uses TRBV15 with TRBJ1-2; unclear D gene. Deletions cut 5 bases from V and 5 bases from J, with 12 bases between. The germline gives CDR1 LNHNV, CDR2 YYDKDF (reference sequence). CDR3 size: 13 residues. The CDR3 spells CATSSDGVYGYTF. The CDR3 region has the DNA TGTGCCACCAGCTCTGACGGGGTGTATGGCTACACCTTC.

J is TRBJ1-5 and V is TRBV4-1; D is unresolved. CDR1 is MGHRA, CDR2 YSYEKL, per germline. CDR3 length: 13 residues. V was trimmed by 4 bases and J by 10 bases, leaving 14 bases between them. The CDR3 sequence: CASSRHFAGPQHF. The CDR3 DNA follows: TGCGCCAGCAGCCGCCACTTCGCGGGACCCCAGCATTTT.

This chain links TRBV6-5 with TRBJ1-1; 10 bases are shared with TRBD1. This CDR3 contains 14 residues. With V trimmed by 5 bases and J by 4 bases, 4 bases remained unmatched. Germline assignment: CDR1 MNHEY and CDR2 SVGAGI. The DNA of the CDR3 is TGTGCCAGCAGTACTCGACAGGGGGCCACTGAAGCTTTCTTT. It translates to CASSTRQGATEAFF.